Listed here is a single TCR beta chain. The antigen remains unidentified. These data belong to a study of cytomegalovirus exposure and HLA in healthy donors. This CDR3 has 16 amino acids. The V gene end was trimmed by 4 bases and the J gene end by 7 bases; junction bases not matched to a gene: 8. Germline V gene data show CDR1 as SGHDN and CDR2 as FVKESK. Findings of the study overall: Altogether, some 170 TCR beta chains were recorded as cytomegalovirus-associated. Clusters of TCRs from the first cohort tended to co-occur in the 120 or so validation repertoires (as a later analysis found). Testing in vitro showed three CMV-associated chains specific for CMV antigens. Reported performance of the classifier showed diagnosis of cytomegalovirus status with high specificity and sensitivity.

TCRdb's copy holds only in-frame clones and misses some; the assay was immunoSEQ multiplex PCR. The sample records 130,000 to 150,000 clones, around 90% being singletons. Sequencing used PBMCs. The chain has TRBV14 and TRBJ1-4; 11 nucleotides agree with TRBD1. The origin of this receptor is a woman in her 30s in good health and CMV-seropositive. The CDR3 DNA reads TGTGCCAGCAGCCTTCTCATGGGGACAGGGGGTGAAAAACTGTTTTTT. As protein: CASSLLMGTGGEKLFF.